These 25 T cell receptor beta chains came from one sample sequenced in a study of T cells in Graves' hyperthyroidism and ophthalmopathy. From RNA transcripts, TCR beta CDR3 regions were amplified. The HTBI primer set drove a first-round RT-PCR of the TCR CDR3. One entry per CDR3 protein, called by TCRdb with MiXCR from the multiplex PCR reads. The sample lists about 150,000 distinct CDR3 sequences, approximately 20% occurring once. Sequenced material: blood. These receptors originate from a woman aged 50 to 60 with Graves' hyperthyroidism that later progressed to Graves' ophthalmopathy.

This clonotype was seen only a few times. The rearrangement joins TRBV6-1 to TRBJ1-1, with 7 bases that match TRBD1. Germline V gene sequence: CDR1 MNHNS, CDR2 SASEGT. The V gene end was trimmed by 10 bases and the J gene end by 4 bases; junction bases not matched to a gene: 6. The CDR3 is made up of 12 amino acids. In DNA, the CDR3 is TGTGCCACTCAGGGGGGTAGCACTGAAGCTTTCTTT. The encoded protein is CATQGGSTEAFF.

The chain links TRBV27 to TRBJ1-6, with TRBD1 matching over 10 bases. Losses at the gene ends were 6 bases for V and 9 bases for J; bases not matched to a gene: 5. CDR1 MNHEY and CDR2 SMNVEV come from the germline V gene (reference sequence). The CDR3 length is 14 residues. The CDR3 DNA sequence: TGTGCCAGCAGGCGAGGACAGGGGGGTTCACCCCTCCACTTT. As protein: CASRRGQGGSPLHF.

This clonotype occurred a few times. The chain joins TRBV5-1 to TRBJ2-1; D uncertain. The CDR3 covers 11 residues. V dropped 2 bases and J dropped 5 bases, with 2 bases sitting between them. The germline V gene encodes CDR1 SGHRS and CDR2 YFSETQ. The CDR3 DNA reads TGCGCCAGCAGCTTACACAATGAGCAGTTCTTC. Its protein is CASSLHNEQFF.

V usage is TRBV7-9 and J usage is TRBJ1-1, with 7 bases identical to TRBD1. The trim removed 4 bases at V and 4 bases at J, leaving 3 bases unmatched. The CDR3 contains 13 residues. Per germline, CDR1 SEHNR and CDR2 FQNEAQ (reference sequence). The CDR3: CASSYRGGTEAFF. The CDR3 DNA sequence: TGTGCCAGCAGCTACAGGGGAGGCACTGAAGCTTTCTTT.

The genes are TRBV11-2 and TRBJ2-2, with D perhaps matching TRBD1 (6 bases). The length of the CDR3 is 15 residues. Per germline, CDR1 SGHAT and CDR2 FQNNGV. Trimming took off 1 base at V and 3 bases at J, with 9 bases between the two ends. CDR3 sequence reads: CASSLVGHDTGELFF. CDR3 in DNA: TGTGCCAGCAGCTTAGTGGGACACGACACCGGGGAGCTGTTTTTT.

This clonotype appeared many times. The DNA of the CDR3 is TGTGCCAGCAGTCCGGGAGTTCGTAGGGGGGATATTCAGTACTTC. Its translation: CASSPGVRRGDIQYF. This rearrangement joins TRBV2 to TRBJ2-4; D may correspond to TRBD1 or TRBD2 (6 bases each). The CDR3 loop spans 15 amino acids. Looked up from germline, CDR1 is SNHLY and CDR2 is FYNNEI. V lost 5 bases, J lost 10 bases, and 21 bases lay in between.

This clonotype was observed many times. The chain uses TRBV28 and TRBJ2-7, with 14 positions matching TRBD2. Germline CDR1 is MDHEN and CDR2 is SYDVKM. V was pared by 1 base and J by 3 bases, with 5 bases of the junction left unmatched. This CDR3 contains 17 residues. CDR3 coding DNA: TGTGCCAGCAGTTTATTCAGGACTAGCGGGAGGAACTACGAGCAGTACTTC. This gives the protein CASSLFRTSGRNYEQYF.

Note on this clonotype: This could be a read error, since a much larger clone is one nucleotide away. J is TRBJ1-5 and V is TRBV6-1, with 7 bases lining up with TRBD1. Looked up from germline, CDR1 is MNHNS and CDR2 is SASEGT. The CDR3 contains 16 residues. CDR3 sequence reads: CARRGGQAQNNQPQHF. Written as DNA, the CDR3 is TGTGCCCGCAGGGGTGGACAGGCCCAAAACAATCAGCCCCAGCATTTT.

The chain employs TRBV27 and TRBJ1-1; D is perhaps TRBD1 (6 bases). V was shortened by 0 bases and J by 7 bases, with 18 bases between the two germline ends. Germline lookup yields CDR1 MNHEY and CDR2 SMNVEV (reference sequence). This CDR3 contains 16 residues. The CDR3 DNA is TGTGCCAGCAGTTTATCGAGGCGGGGGGCGGGCAGTGAAGCTTTCTTT. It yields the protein CASSLSRRGAGSEAFF.

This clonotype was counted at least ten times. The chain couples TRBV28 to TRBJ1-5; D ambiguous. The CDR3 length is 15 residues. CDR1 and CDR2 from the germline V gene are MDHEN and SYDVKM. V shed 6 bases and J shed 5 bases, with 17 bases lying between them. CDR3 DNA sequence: TGTGCCAGCAGCCCTACGCATAGCGCGTATCAGCCCCAGCATTTT. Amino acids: CASSPTHSAYQPQHF.

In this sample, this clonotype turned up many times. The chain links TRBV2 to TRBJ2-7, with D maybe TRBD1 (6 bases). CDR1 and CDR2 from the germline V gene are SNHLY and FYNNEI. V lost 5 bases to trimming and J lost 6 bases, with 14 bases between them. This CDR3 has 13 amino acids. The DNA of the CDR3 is TGTGCCAGCAGTTTTTTGACAGGCAGCGAGCAGTACTTC. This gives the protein CASSFLTGSEQYF.

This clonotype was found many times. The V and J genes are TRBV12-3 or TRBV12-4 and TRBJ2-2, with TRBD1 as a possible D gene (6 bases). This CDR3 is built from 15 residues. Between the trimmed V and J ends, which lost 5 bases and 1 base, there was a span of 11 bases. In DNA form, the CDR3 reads TGTGCCAGCAGTCCCAGGGGTGGGAACACCGGGGAGCTGTTTTTT. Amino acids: CASSPRGGNTGELFF.

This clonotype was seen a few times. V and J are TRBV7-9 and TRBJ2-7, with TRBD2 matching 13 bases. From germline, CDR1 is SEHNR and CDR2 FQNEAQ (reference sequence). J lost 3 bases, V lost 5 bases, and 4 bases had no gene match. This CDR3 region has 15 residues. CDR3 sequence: CASSPWTSGSYEQYF. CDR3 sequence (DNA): TGTGCCAGCAGCCCTTGGACTAGCGGGAGCTACGAGCAGTACTTC.

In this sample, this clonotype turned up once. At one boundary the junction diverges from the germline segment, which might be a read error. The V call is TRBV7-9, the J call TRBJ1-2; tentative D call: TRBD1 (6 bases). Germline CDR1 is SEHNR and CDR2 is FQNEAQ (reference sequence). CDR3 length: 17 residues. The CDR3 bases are TGCGCCAGCAGCCAGACCGGTGGGGGGGGGGCGAACTATGGCTACACCTTC. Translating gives CASSQTGGGGANYGYTF.

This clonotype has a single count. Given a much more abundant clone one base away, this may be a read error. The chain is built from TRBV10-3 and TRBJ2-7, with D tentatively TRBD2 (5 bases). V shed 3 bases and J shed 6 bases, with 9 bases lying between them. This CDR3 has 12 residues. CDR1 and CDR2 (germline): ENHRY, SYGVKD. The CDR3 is CAISDRGAEQYF. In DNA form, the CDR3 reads TGTGCCATCAGTGACCGGGGAGCCGAGCAGTACTTC.

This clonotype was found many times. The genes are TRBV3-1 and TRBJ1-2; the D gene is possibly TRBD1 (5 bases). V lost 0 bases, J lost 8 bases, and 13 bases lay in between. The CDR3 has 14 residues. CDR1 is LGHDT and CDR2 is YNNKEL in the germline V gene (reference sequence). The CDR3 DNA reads TGTGCCAGCAGCCAAGATACCAGGGAAGGGGGCTACACCTTC. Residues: CASSQDTREGGYTF.

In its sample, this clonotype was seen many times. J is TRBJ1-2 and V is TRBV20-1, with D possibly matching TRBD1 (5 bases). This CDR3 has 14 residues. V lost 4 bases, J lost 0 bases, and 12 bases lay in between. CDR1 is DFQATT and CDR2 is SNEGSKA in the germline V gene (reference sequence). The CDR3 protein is CSATTDSTNYGYTF. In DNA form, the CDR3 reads TGCAGTGCTACGACAGATAGCACTAACTATGGCTACACCTTC.

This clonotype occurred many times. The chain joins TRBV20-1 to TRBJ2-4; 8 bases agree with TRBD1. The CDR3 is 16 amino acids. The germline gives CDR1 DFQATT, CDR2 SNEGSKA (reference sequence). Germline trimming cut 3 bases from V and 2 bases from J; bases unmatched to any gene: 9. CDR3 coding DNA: TGCAGTGCTAGCCCCGGACAGGGAGTCTCCAAAAACATTCAGTACTTC. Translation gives CSASPGQGVSKNIQYF.

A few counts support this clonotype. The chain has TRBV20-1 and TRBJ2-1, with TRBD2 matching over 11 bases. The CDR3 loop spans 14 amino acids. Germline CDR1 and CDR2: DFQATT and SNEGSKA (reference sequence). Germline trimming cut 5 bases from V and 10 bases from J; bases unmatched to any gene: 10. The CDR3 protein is CSASPSSGRDEQFF. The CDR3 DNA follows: TGCAGTGCTTCCCCGAGTAGCGGGAGGGACGAGCAGTTCTTC.

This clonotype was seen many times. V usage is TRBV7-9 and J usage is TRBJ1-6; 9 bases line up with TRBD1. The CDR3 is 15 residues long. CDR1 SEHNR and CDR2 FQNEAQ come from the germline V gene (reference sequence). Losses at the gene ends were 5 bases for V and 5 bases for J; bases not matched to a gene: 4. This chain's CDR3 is CASSPGTGHNSPLHF. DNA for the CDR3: TGTGCCAGCAGCCCTGGGACAGGGCATAATTCACCCCTCCACTTT.

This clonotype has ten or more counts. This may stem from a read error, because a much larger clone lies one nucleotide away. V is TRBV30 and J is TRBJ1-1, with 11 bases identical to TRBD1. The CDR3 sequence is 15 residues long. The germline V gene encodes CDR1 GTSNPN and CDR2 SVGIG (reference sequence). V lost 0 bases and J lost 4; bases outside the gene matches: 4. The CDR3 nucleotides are TGTGCCTGGAGTGTTCGGACAGGGGGCTGCACTGAAGCTTTCTTT. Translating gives CAWSVRTGGCTEAFF.

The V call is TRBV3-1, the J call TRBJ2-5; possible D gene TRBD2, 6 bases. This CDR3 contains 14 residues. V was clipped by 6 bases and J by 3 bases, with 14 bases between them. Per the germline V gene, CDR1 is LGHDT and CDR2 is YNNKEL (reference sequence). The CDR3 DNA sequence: TGTGCCAGCAGGTCATGGACGGGAGAAGAGACCCAGTACTTC. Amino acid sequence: CASRSWTGEETQYF.

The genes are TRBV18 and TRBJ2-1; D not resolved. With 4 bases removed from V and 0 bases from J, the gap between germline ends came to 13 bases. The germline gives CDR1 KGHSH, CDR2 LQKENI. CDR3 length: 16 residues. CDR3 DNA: TGTGCCAGCTCACTCGAGACGGGCCTCTCCTACAATGAGCAGTTCTTC. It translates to CASSLETGLSYNEQFF.

The CDR3 is CAWSLRGASYNEQFF. The CDR3 DNA is TGTGCCTGGAGTCTGCGGGGGGCTTCCTACAATGAGCAGTTCTTC. The chain employs TRBV30 and TRBJ2-1, with 8 bases aligning to TRBD2. Unmatched junction bases numbered 4, after V lost 2 bases and J lost 1 base. Per germline, CDR1 GTSNPN and CDR2 SVGIG (reference sequence). This CDR3 comprises 15 residues.

The CDR3 DNA is TGTGCCAGCAGCTTAGGAATCGGGAGTTATAGCAATCAGCCCCAGCATTTT. This gives the protein CASSLGIGSYSNQPQHF. The gene calls are TRBV11-2 and TRBJ1-5; D remains ambiguous. This CDR3 is built from 17 residues. CDR1 SGHAT and CDR2 FQNNGV come from the germline V gene. Trimming took off 1 base at V and 0 bases at J, with 13 bases between the two ends.